These T cell receptor beta chains were read from a single sample in a study of monozygotic twins with inflammatory bowel disease. From the 5' RACE reads, TCRdb lists one entry per CDR3 protein and no DNA. The sample table includes 400,000 or so distinct CDR3 sequences. The sequencing input was blood. The receptors come from a human donor with ulcerative colitis or Crohn's disease, or a healthy co-twin of an affected twin (not recorded which). Each CDR3 is given with its conserved first and last residue.

v_gene: TRBV11-2; j_gene: TRBJ2-1; len: 19; CDR3aa: CASSPRTSGGATPYNEQFF
v_gene: TRBV3-1; j_gene: TRBJ2-5; len: 14; CDR3aa: CASSQDSLRETQYF
v_gene: TRBV5-1; j_gene: TRBJ1-1; len: 11; CDR3aa: CASSTDTEAFF
v_gene: TRBV18; j_gene: TRBJ1-3; len: 16; CDR3aa: CASSGPGPSSGNTIYF
v_gene: TRBV5-4; j_gene: TRBJ1-2; len: 16; CDR3aa: CASSWASGAANYGYTF
v_gene: TRBV7-7; j_gene: TRBJ2-5; len: 15; CDR3aa: CASSSRGLGAETQYF
v_gene: TRBV6-2/TRBV6-3; j_gene: TRBJ1-5; len: 13; CDR3aa: CASSAGSVQPQHF
v_gene: TRBV6-1; j_gene: TRBJ2-2; len: 15; CDR3aa: CASSAQGGVTGELFF
v_gene: TRBV5-1; j_gene: TRBJ2-5; len: 13; CDR3aa: CASNDGAGETQYF
v_gene: TRBV7-3; j_gene: TRBJ1-1; len: 13; CDR3aa: CASRNGQFGEAFF
v_gene: TRBV28; j_gene: TRBJ2-1; len: 13; CDR3aa: CASWTGAYNEQFF
v_gene: TRBV7-6; j_gene: TRBJ2-3; len: 15; CDR3aa: CASSPDSSRTDTQYF
v_gene: TRBV6-2/TRBV6-3; j_gene: TRBJ1-1; len: 15; CDR3aa: CASKVRTVMNTEAFF
v_gene: TRBV7-2; j_gene: TRBJ1-4; len: 12; CDR3aa: CASSLVDEKLFF
v_gene: TRBV12-3/TRBV12-4; j_gene: TRBJ1-1; len: 15; CDR3aa: CASSLDGIPNTEAFF
v_gene: TRBV27; j_gene: TRBJ2-7; len: 15; CDR3aa: CASSFLGTGKREQYF
v_gene: TRBV11-2; j_gene: TRBJ2-3; len: 15; CDR3aa: CASSPLAGSTDTQYF
v_gene: TRBV20-1; j_gene: TRBJ1-2; len: 14; CDR3aa: CSARDTGMNYGYTF
v_gene: TRBV6-2/TRBV6-3; j_gene: TRBJ1-5; len: 16; CDR3aa: CASTSQGKSSNQPQHF
v_gene: TRBV5-1; j_gene: TRBJ1-6; len: 14; CDR3aa: CSSSLEGLNSPLHF
v_gene: TRBV6-5; j_gene: TRBJ1-1; len: 15; CDR3aa: CASSYSRQGRTEAFF
v_gene: TRBV12-3/TRBV12-4; j_gene: TRBJ1-2; len: 12; CDR3aa: CASSFQGDGYTF
v_gene: TRBV20-1; j_gene: TRBJ2-5; len: 13; CDR3aa: CSARVGEGETQYF
v_gene: TRBV12-3/TRBV12-4; j_gene: TRBJ1-6; len: 15; CDR3aa: CASSGPGQGNSPLHF
v_gene: TRBV6-6; j_gene: TRBJ2-2; len: 13; CDR3aa: CVIAERNTGELFF
v_gene: TRBV5-6; j_gene: TRBJ1-1; len: 14; CDR3aa: CASSSEGRGTEAFF
v_gene: TRBV7-2; j_gene: TRBJ1-2; len: 17; CDR3aa: CASSLARQGTVNYGYTF
v_gene: TRBV13; j_gene: TRBJ1-2; len: 15; CDR3aa: CASSSGTGVYYGYTF
v_gene: TRBV12-3/TRBV12-4; j_gene: TRBJ2-1; len: 18; CDR3aa: CASSSWGGTSADPGEQFF
v_gene: TRBV12-3/TRBV12-4; j_gene: TRBJ2-1; len: 16; CDR3aa: CASRTTSGNRYNEQFF
v_gene: TRBV5-1; j_gene: TRBJ2-7; len: 15; CDR3aa: CASSFGQGVTYEQYF
v_gene: TRBV4-3; j_gene: TRBJ2-4; len: 15; CDR3aa: CAGSPDMGGRNIQYF
v_gene: TRBV7-9; j_gene: TRBJ2-1; len: 15; CDR3aa: CASTLWISEINEQFF
v_gene: TRBV29-1; j_gene: TRBJ1-1; len: 11; CDR3aa: CSVEEGGGAFF
v_gene: TRBV5-1; j_gene: TRBJ2-1; len: 14; CDR3aa: CASSPGGERYEQFF
v_gene: TRBV10-3; j_gene: TRBJ2-3; len: 15; CDR3aa: CAITKTSGGTDTQYF
v_gene: TRBV11-2; j_gene: TRBJ2-1; len: 15; CDR3aa: CASSRGRGGLNEQFF
v_gene: TRBV21-1; j_gene: TRBJ1-2; len: 16; CDR3aa: CASSKEGTGGVGGYTF
v_gene: TRBV20-1; j_gene: TRBJ1-2; len: 13; CDR3aa: CSARGHRGMGYTF
v_gene: TRBV7-3; j_gene: TRBJ2-7; len: 14; CDR3aa: CASSPQATSYEQYF
v_gene: TRBV6-2/TRBV6-3; j_gene: TRBJ2-4; len: 14; CDR3aa: CASSLGGAKNIQYF
v_gene: TRBV30; j_gene: TRBJ1-1; len: 13; CDR3aa: CAWSNARGTEAFF
v_gene: TRBV7-2; j_gene: TRBJ2-5; len: 14; CDR3aa: CASSPGIDQETQYF
v_gene: TRBV7-2; j_gene: TRBJ2-7; len: 15; CDR3aa: CASSYIRGAAYEQYF
v_gene: TRBV6-5; j_gene: TRBJ2-6; len: 16; CDR3aa: CASSYSKWEGANVLTF
v_gene: TRBV5-1; j_gene: TRBJ1-2; len: 16; CDR3aa: CASSRGGFGINYGYTF
v_gene: TRBV5-6; j_gene: TRBJ2-3; len: 15; CDR3aa: CASSPNRGSTDTQYF
v_gene: TRBV9; j_gene: TRBJ1-2; len: 16; CDR3aa: CASSSSTIDRGSGYTF
v_gene: TRBV18; j_gene: TRBJ2-1; len: 14; CDR3aa: CASSPVGLAGEQFF
v_gene: TRBV5-1; j_gene: TRBJ1-2; len: 13; CDR3aa: CASSFTENYGYTF